This record concerns one T cell receptor (beta chain) sequence. Its antigen is not known. This sample was taken from a study of shared clonotypes between healthy human individuals. The authors distributed each subset's genomic DNA evenly over several immunoSEQ plates. The method was immunoSEQ multiplex PCR; TCRdb's version includes in-frame clones alone and lacks a portion of them. The data hold 660,000 or so clones, with roughly 95% observed a single time. Whole-study results and caveats: Among the subsets, naive ones generally showed larger estimated richness than memory ones. Four donors held approximately 5% of naive CD4 clonotypes in common.

CDR3 length equals 15 residues. Germline CDR1 SEHNR, CDR2 FQNEAQ (reference sequence). V was shortened by 5 bases and J by 4 bases, with 17 bases between the two germline ends. Naive CD8 cells lacked CD45RO and underwent positive selection for CCR7, leaving out terminally differentiated effector memory CD45RA+ cells. The sample consisted of naive CD8+ T cells sorted from blood. The chain joins TRBV7-9 to TRBJ1-1, with D perhaps matching TRBD1 (5 bases). This receptor was obtained from a woman in her thirties in good health. CDR3 residues: CASSPTTGRGTEAFF. The DNA for the CDR3 is TGTGCCAGCAGCCCTACTACGGGTAGGGGCACTGAAGCTTTCTTT.